Given below is one T cell receptor (beta chain) in context. The data were taken from a study of regulatory T cells in long-lasting Graves disease. Building the TCR beta libraries relied on iRepertoire HTBI primers, and CDR3 regions underwent Arm-PCR. Via MiXCR, TCRdb re-called the multiplex PCR reads, giving one row per CDR3 protein. Of 420,000 or so distinct CDR3 sequences listed, around 17% are singletons. The CDR3 length is 13 residues. CDR1 is SGHNT, CDR2 YENEEA, per germline. Time point denoted: newly diagnosed GD, antithyroid drugs for less than 3 months. Researchers made the TCR library from RNA that was extracted from PBMCs. The sample also formed part of further work on T cells in Graves' hyperthyroidism and ophthalmopathy.

Sample: peripheral blood mononuclear cells (PBMCs), taken at new diagnosis, from a patient treated with antithyroid drugs. The sequence derives from a woman younger than 35 with Graves disease. V is TRBV11-3 and J is TRBJ2-3; D is undetermined. TRBJ2-1 explains the end of the DNA better; the J call may be wrong. The CDR3 nucleotides read TGTGCCAGCAGCTTAGCCTCTAGTTACGAGCAGTTCTTC. This sequence encodes CASSLASSYEQFF.